These 16 T cell receptor beta chains came from one sample sequenced in a study of cytomegalovirus exposure and HLA in healthy donors (dated by TCRdb to 2016 to 2017). Libraries came from the immunoSEQ multiplex PCR assay. Here the immuneACCESS table is served through TCRdb, limited to in-frame sequences with V and J called. Missing clones are a known gap in these copies; in checked studies unresolved V genes cover under half, and the rest lacks a known reason. This sample comprises about 240,000 clones, 80% to 90% of them detected only once. The ten largest clones represent about 2.8% of the sample. Sequenced sample: PBMCs. The receptors derive from a man aged 18 to 29 in good health and CMV-seronegative.

This chain connects TRBV28 to TRBJ2-5; no definite D call. Trimming took off 6 bases at V and 1 base at J, with 9 bases between the two ends. The CDR3 consists of 13 residues. Germline V gene sequence: CDR1 MDHEN, CDR2 SYDVKM. The CDR3 bases are TGTGCCAGCAGGCGTCTCGTCCAAGAGACCCAGTACTTC. It translates to CASRRLVQETQYF.

The chain employs TRBV7-2 and TRBJ1-2; D perhaps matches TRBD1 (5 bases). Per germline, CDR1 SGHTA and CDR2 FQGNSA. The V end was cut by 8 bases, the J end by 4 bases, with 14 bases between. The CDR3 sequence is 13 residues long. CDR3 in amino acids: CASDPGGIYGYTF. The CDR3 DNA is TGTGCCAGCGACCCTGGGGGGATCTATGGCTACACCTTC.

The CDR3 spells CASSYDRVEFF. CDR3 coding DNA: TGTGCCAGCAGTTACGACAGGGTTGAGTTCTTC. This chain joins TRBV6-6 and TRBJ2-1, with 7 bases aligning to TRBD1. The V gene end was trimmed by 2 bases and the J gene end by 14 bases; junction bases not matched to a gene: 3. The germline V gene has CDR1 MNHNY and CDR2 SVGAGI (reference sequence). This CDR3 is 11 amino acids long.

V gene TRBV25-1 combines with J gene TRBJ1-4, with D unclear. The germline gives CDR1 MGHDK, CDR2 SYGVNS. Trimming removed 3 bases from V and 0 bases from J, with 8 bases in between. This CDR3 is built from 15 residues. Written as DNA, the CDR3 is TGTGCCAGCAGTGAGGGCGCGTCAACTAATGAAAAACTGTTTTTT. It codes for CASSEGASTNEKLFF.

The V gene is TRBV6-5, the J gene TRBJ1-2; 8 bases are shared with TRBD1. Germline values: CDR1 MNHEY, CDR2 SVGAGI. V lost 2 bases and J lost 8; bases outside the gene matches: 10. This CDR3 region has 15 residues. CDR3 region: CASSYGSNTGGGYTF. CDR3 DNA sequence: TGTGCCAGCAGTTACGGCTCCAACACAGGGGGAGGCTACACCTTC.

This chain links TRBV9 with TRBJ1-1; no definite D call. This CDR3 has 14 residues. The germline gives CDR1 SGDLS, CDR2 YYNGEE. Trimming shortened V by 0 bases and J by 1 base, and 7 bases separated the two germline ends. The CDR3 nucleotides are TGTGCCAGCAGCGTAGAGGGAGAGAACACTGAAGCTTTCTTT. It is translated as CASSVEGENTEAFF.

In regard to this clone: The junction shows a germline mismatch at one end, possibly a read error. The chain is built from TRBV5-4 and TRBJ2-5, with D possibly TRBD1 on 5 matching bases. Germline CDR1 SGHNT, CDR2 YYREEE (reference sequence). CDR3 length: 17 amino acids. The CDR3 DNA reads TGTGCCAGCAGCCCCCTCCCACCGCGGACAAACCAAGAGAGCCAGTACTTC. Residues: CASSPLPPRTNQESQYF.

The chain couples TRBV4-3 to TRBJ2-7; 15 bases are a match to TRBD2. The CDR3 length is 19 residues. J was trimmed by 4 bases and V by 3 bases; bases with no gene match: 13. Germline CDR1 is LGHNA and CDR2 is YSLEER. For the CDR3, the DNA is TGCGCCAGCAGCCACGCCCCGGGACTAGCGGGAGGTCAAGGGTACGAGCAGTACTTC. Its translation is CASSHAPGLAGGQGYEQYF.

CDR3 in amino acids: CASSLLVGGSTDTQYF. The CDR3 nucleotides are TGTGCCAGCAGCTTATTAGTGGGCGGGAGCACAGATACGCAGTATTTT. V usage is TRBV11-2 and J usage is TRBJ2-3; D might be TRBD2 (5 bases). In germline, CDR1 is SGHAT, CDR2 FQNNGV. Trimming took 2 bases from V and 0 from J, leaving 12 bases between them. This CDR3 region has 16 residues.

This sequence joins TRBV6-1 and TRBJ2-6; TRBD2 might be the D (7 bases). The CDR3 runs 18 residues. V was trimmed by 1 base and J by 0 bases, leaving 13 bases between them. Per the germline V gene, CDR1 is MNHNS and CDR2 is SASEGT. The CDR3 protein is CASSEDGGPPSGANVLTF. The CDR3 bases are TGTGCCAGCAGTGAAGACGGGGGGCCGCCCTCTGGGGCCAACGTCCTGACTTTC.

This clone was observed a handful of times. V and J are TRBV5-1 and TRBJ1-3; D gene unclear. The germline V and J ends were trimmed by 0 bases and 1 base, with 8 bases remaining between them. In germline, CDR1 is SGHRS, CDR2 YFSETQ. The CDR3 contains 15 residues. CDR3 protein: CASSLDSLSGNTIYF. The CDR3 region has the DNA TGCGCCAGCAGCTTGGACAGCCTTTCTGGAAACACCATATATTTT.

This clone was seen just once. The chain couples TRBV21-1 to TRBJ1-2; the D call TRBD1 from the table was never checked on the DNA. TRBV21-1 is marked as a pseudogene. The CDR3 is 15 residues long. CDR3 amino acids: CASRSGTVDPYGYTF. The CDR3 DNA reads TGTGCCAGCCGTTCCGGGACAGTGGACCCTTATGGCTACACCTTC.

This clone was observed a few times. This chain connects TRBV19 to TRBJ2-5; D ambiguous. The CDR3 totals 12 residues. Germline V gene lookup returns CDR1 LNHDA and CDR2 SQIVND (reference sequence). Trimming shortened V by 3 bases and J by 5 bases, and 7 bases separated the two germline ends. This chain's CDR3 is CASSIDGETQYF. DNA for the CDR3: TGTGCCAGTAGTATTGACGGGGAGACCCAGTACTTC. The variable domain in full, completed from reference TRBV19 and TRBJ2-5, reads DGGITQSPKYLFRKEGQNVTLSCEQNLNHDAMYWYRQDPGQGLRLIYYSQIVNDFQKGDIAEGYSVSREKKESFPLTVTSAQKNPTAFYLCASSIDGETQYFGPGTRLLVL.

The V gene is TRBV10-3, the J gene TRBJ1-2; no definite D call. Trimming took off 0 bases at V and 3 bases at J, with 5 bases between the two ends. Germline values: CDR1 ENHRY, CDR2 SYGVKD. The CDR3 is 13 residues long. CDR3: CAISESPDYGYTF. The CDR3 DNA follows: TGTGCCATCAGTGAGTCGCCAGACTATGGCTACACCTTC.

The chain employs TRBV28 and TRBJ2-1; the D is unclear. V lost 2 bases to trimming and J lost 2 bases, with 7 bases between them. Germline V CDR1 and CDR2: MDHEN, SYDVKM. The CDR3 is made up of 14 amino acids. Here the CDR3 reads CASSLAVAYNEQFF. CDR3 in DNA: TGTGCCAGCAGTTTAGCTGTAGCCTACAATGAGCAGTTCTTC. The full variable domain, in which reference TRBV28 and TRBJ2-1 provide the parts outside the CDR3, is DVKVTQSSRYLVKRTGEKVFLECVQDMDHENMFWYRQDPGLGLRLIYFSYDVKMKEKGDIPEGYSVSREKKERFSLILESASTNQTSMYLCASSLAVAYNEQFFGPGTRLTVL.

This chain links TRBV6-5 with TRBJ1-2, with 7 nucleotides matching TRBD1. The germline V gene encodes CDR1 MNHEY and CDR2 SVGAGI. The CDR3 sequence is 13 residues long. Unmatched junction bases numbered 5, after V lost 6 bases and J lost 4 bases. DNA of the CDR3: TGTGCCAGCAGCCAGGGACAGCTCTATGGCTACACCTTC. It codes for CASSQGQLYGYTF.